This T cell receptor (beta chain) is drawn from a study of PD-1 blockade in classical Hodgkin lymphoma (TCRdb year 2020). Broadly, across the study: Nivolumab dosing was 3 mg/kg intravenously every 2 weeks, continuing until either disease progression or unacceptable toxicity. The study used CyTOF and TCR beta sequencing to define a peripheral blood immune signature of response to PD-1 blockade in classical Hodgkin lymphoma.

A note on this clone: There is no known antigen for this receptor. Base qualities are not recorded, but no much larger clone differs from it by a single base.

What the work shows at the level of the full study, not this receptor alone: Diversity was lower in patients who began nivolumab less than 1 year after ASCT, so these patients were left out of later analyses to avoid confounding by immune reconstitution. A significant rise by C4D1 was seen in CD4+ but not CD8+ TCR diversity (p=0.0027 vs p=0.16), with the rise being most apparent in complete responders (p=0.02). Newly diagnosed patients were reported to have lower baseline TCR diversity than healthy donors, and relapsed/refractory patients were reported to have lower baseline TCR diversity still. Trial patients achieving complete response had baseline diversity similar to newly diagnosed patients, whereas partial responders and progressors had significantly lower diversity. The study covered only a single clinical trial cohort, and the causes of the repertoire differences, possibly disease activity or prior therapy, were still not defined.

Genomic DNA was isolated using the Qiagen DNeasy kit from unsorted PBMCs as well as from negatively selected CD4+ and CD8+ fractions. Amplification of TCR beta CDR3 regions was done by immunoSEQ multiplex PCR with primers that anneal to V and J segments. Amplification bias was minimized using a synthetic immune receptor repertoire, and residual bias was removed computationally after sequencing. From the authors' description of their analysis: Repertoire diversity was quantified as the Shannon entropy index using custom Python scripts. Unsorted, CD4+ and CD8+ repertoires were analyzed separately, except in combined analyses where CD4+ and CD8+ sequences were merged in silico. Clonal expansion was defined as a frequency increase of at least 2-fold after treatment compared with C1D1, and clones undetected at baseline were assigned a pseudocount of 0.5. Singleton clones were defined as clones with 0 or 1 copy at C1D1, and non-singleton clones were defined as clones with 2 or more copies. By matching protein sequences in sorted samples from the same patient, clones expanded in unsorted samples were annotated as CD4+, CD8+ or unknown. Diversity changes from C1D1 to C4D1 were tested in paired samples using Wilcoxon tests. Here the immuneACCESS table is served through TCRdb, limited to in-frame sequences with V and J called. Missing clones are a known gap in these copies; in checked studies unresolved V genes cover under half, and the rest lacks a known reason. That table is the source of V, J and clone size, and D and trimming were worked out from the DNA. In all, the sample holds tens of thousands of clones, and roughly 91% of those were seen once. The top ten constitute less than 6.5% of the sample.

The sample's time point label, in plain terms: cycle 2 day 1 (C2D1) of nivolumab. Relapse after autologous stem cell transplantation had occurred in all trial patients, and cohorts A, B and C were distinguished by prior brentuximab vedotin exposure. A total of roughly 57 patients with relapsed/refractory classical Hodgkin lymphoma made up the trial cohort, and each patient's best overall response was complete response, partial response or progressive disease. In the multi-cohort phase II CheckMate 205 trial, trial patients received single-agent nivolumab. An independent review committee assessed best overall response by applying the 2007 International Working Group response criteria. PBMCs from the trial were collected at three points: immediately before nivolumab initiation (C1D1), and during therapy at cycle 2 day 1 and cycle 4 day 1. After peripheral blood was drawn into 8 mL Vacutainer Cell Preparation Tubes, PBMCs were isolated by centrifugation and then cryopreserved.

V is pared back by 2 bases and J by 3 bases, with 11 bases lying between the germline termini. CDR1 and CDR2 were assigned from the germline V gene as SGHRS and YFSETQ. The CDR3 sequence holds 15 residues, the cysteine and phenylalanine included. Just the 45-base CDR3 DNA is kept, in frame starting at base 1. The chain is encoded by TRBV5-1 joined to TRBJ2-2; the D region possibly corresponds to TRBD1 (5 bases align). Sequencing used peripheral blood mononuclear cells (PBMCs), obtained before the second cycle of nivolumab. This TCR was recovered from a human donor with classical Hodgkin lymphoma. The sequenced DNA is TGCGCCAGCAGCTTAGGTCAGGGCGACACCGGGGAGCTGTTTTTT. Its product reads: CASSLGQGDTGELFF.